This T cell receptor beta chain was captured by sequencing in a study of blood T cell repertoires in COVID-19 (dated by TCRdb to about 2020). A note on the overall study: The collaborator samples originated in the United States, Italy and Spain and spanned the acute and convalescent phases of COVID-19. The prospective study material was composed of cDNA or gDNA derived from T cells, B-cell-depleted T cells, or PBMCs. Deeply sampled blood TCRbeta repertoires from subjects exposed to, actively infected with, or recovered from COVID-19 were included in the dataset. The repertoires were released in a freely available public database intended as a resource for research on the immune response to SARS-CoV-2. The samples were drawn from the first 160 participants of the ongoing ImmuneRACE study and from 950 to 1,500 subjects provided by 6 global collaborators. Nearly every sample came with metadata listing a de-identified subject ID, COVID-19 status, age in years and sex. Where available, HLA class I and class II types were taken from metadata supplied by the sample provider and were not determined by assay-based typing. Study-level results and caveats: Clinical and demographic metadata were provided uncurated, with the amount varying by source and participant.

The immunoSEQ Assay, a bias-controlled multiplex PCR, was used to amplify TCRbeta CDR3 regions from genomic DNA. On the study's bioinformatics: Nucleated cell counts per sample were estimated from amplification of reference gene primers within the assay. To quantify the absolute abundance of each unique TCRbeta CDR3 rearrangement, sequence reads were collapsed and filtered. Productive Simpson clonality was computed per sample as the square root of Simpson's diversity index over productive rearrangements. The table comes from immuneACCESS by way of TCRdb, which keeps in-frame sequences with V and J called. Part of the clones is missing from these tables; in studies checked, under half for an unresolved V gene and the rest for unknown reasons. The DNA gave D and trimming, while V, J and clone size come from that table. The sample yields 280,000 or so clones; around 85% were counted once. The leading ten clones occupy over 2% of the sample.

About this clone: There is no known antigen for this receptor. Base qualities were left out, and no much larger clone turns up one base away.

Samples from volunteer blood donors who had recovered from COVID-19 were contributed by a second Seattle source. Collaborating institutions collected whole blood in K2EDTA tubes following their own protocols. Collaborator samples were shipped for TCRbeta analysis as frozen whole blood, isolated PBMCs, or DNA extracted from either sample type. The source of this sequence is a woman aged 25 to 45 who had recovered from COVID-19. The sequenced sample was peripheral blood.

The sequence in DNA is TGCAGCGTTGAAAGCCCTCGGGGGACCTACGAGCAGTACTTC. It translates as CSVESPRGTYEQYF. Rearrangement joined TRBV29-1 to TRBJ2-7; 6 matching bases give a weak D call of TRBD2. CDR1 is given as SQVTM and CDR2 as ANQGSEA, both from the germline V gene. V loses 2 bases of germline sequence and J loses 2 bases, and the interval between the two ends is 13 bases. The CDR3 numbers 14 residues from cysteine through phenylalanine. Only the CDR3 part of the read is kept: 42 bases, read in frame from the first base.